These 18 T cell receptor beta chains came from one sample sequenced in a study of post-analysis software for immune sequencing data. The study's findings and limits: When patients were compared with controls, 4 or 5 TRBV segments were more frequent, TRBV5-6, TRBV5-1 and TRBV20-1 among them.

Unique molecular identifiers were built into the TCR beta cDNA libraries. TCRdb reanalysed the PCR reads using MiXCR and keeps one entry per CDR3 protein. The table lists about 200,000 distinct CDR3 sequences, 29% of them singletons. Antigens for these TCRs are unknown. Input material: blood. The receptor source for this set is a girl aged 2-17 years with multiple sclerosis.

This clonotype was recorded many times. V gene TRBV5-1 combines with J gene TRBJ2-7; TRBD2 matches 9 bases. CDR1 SGHRS and CDR2 YFSETQ come from the germline V gene. The trim removed 4 bases at V and 4 bases at J, leaving 9 bases unmatched. This CDR3 is 15 amino acids long. The CDR3 spells CASSPSASGNYEQYF. In DNA form, the CDR3 reads TGCGCCAGCAGCCCCTCTGCTAGCGGGAATTACGAGCAGTACTTC. Using reference TRBV5-1 and TRBJ2-7 for the parts outside the CDR3, the full variable domain is KAGVTQTPRYLIKTRGQQVTLSCSPISGHRSVSWYQQTPGQGLQFLFEYFSETQRNKGNFPGRFSGRQFSNSRSEMNVSTLELGDSALYLCASSPSASGNYEQYFGPGTRLTVT.

A few counts support this clonotype. This chain uses TRBV5-1 with TRBJ2-2; D is unclear. This CDR3 comprises 19 residues. Germline V lookup: CDR1 SGHRS, CDR2 YFSETQ. V dropped 3 bases and J dropped 3 bases, with 24 bases sitting between them. CDR3 sequence reads: CASSSTSTLHEPYTGELFF. The CDR3 DNA is TGCGCCAGCAGCTCCACGTCGACTCTTCATGAACCTTACACCGGGGAGCTGTTTTTT. Using reference TRBV5-1 and TRBJ2-2 for the parts outside the CDR3, the full variable domain is KAGVTQTPRYLIKTRGQQVTLSCSPISGHRSVSWYQQTPGQGLQFLFEYFSETQRNKGNFPGRFSGRQFSNSRSEMNVSTLELGDSALYLCASSSTSTLHEPYTGELFFGEGSRLTVL.

This clonotype was detected ten times or more. V gene TRBV20-1 combines with J gene TRBJ2-7, with a tentative D call TRBD2 (5 bases). CDR1 and CDR2 from the germline V gene are DFQATT and SNEGSKA (reference sequence). Trimming removed 1 base from V and 3 bases from J, with 13 bases in between. This CDR3 contains 14 residues. CDR3 loop: CSARASGGVYEQYF. In nucleotides, the CDR3 is TGCAGTGCTAGAGCGAGCGGAGGTGTCTACGAGCAGTACTTC.

This clonotype was detected many times. This chain joins TRBV20-1 and TRBJ2-7; 12 bases fit TRBD2. Germline CDR1 and CDR2: DFQATT and SNEGSKA (reference sequence). Trimming removed 4 bases from V and 7 bases from J; junction bases left unmatched: 20. The length of the CDR3 is 18 residues. The CDR3 sequence: CSATPRRTSGITAGEQYF. CDR3 nucleotide sequence: TGCAGTGCTACCCCCAGAAGGACTAGCGGGATAACAGCTGGAGAGCAGTACTTC.

This clonotype came up many times. The chain couples TRBV5-1 to TRBJ2-7; D gene ambiguous. CDR1 is SGHRS and CDR2 is YFSETQ in the germline V gene. The V gene lost 4 bases and the J gene lost 4 bases, with 12 bases spanning the gap. CDR3 length: 13 residues. CDR3 loop: CASSANVFYEQYF. In nucleotides, the CDR3 is TGCGCCAGCAGCGCCAACGTATTTTACGAGCAGTACTTC.

For this clonotype: This may be a read error: a much more frequent sequence differs by one nucleotide. This chain joins TRBV29-1 and TRBJ1-2; D unresolved. The CDR3 has 13 amino acids. Germline V gene sequence: CDR1 SQVTM, CDR2 ANQGSEA. The CDR3 here is CGVGPWGFEGYTF. The CDR3 region has the DNA TGCGGCGTTGGACCGTGGGGTTTTGAGGGCTACACCTTC.

In this sample, this clonotype turned up many times. V and J are TRBV5-1 and TRBJ2-1, with D unresolved. V lost 1 base to trimming and J lost 5 bases, with 13 bases between them. The germline gives CDR1 SGHRS, CDR2 YFSETQ. The length of the CDR3 is 15 residues. This CDR3 reads CASSLSGQTHNEQFF. The CDR3, as DNA: TGCGCCAGCAGCTTGTCCGGCCAGACCCACAATGAGCAGTTCTTC.

This clonotype came up many times. The chain links TRBV6-6 to TRBJ1-2; 9 bases line up with TRBD1. Losses at the gene ends were 2 bases for V and 4 bases for J; bases not matched to a gene: 2. CDR1 MNHNY and CDR2 SVGAGI come from the germline V gene (reference sequence). This CDR3 has 14 residues. The CDR3 DNA reads TGTGCCAGCAGTTACAAGACAGGGGGCTATGGCTACACCTTC. It translates to CASSYKTGGYGYTF.

In its sample, this clonotype was seen a few times. The chain has TRBV20-1 and TRBJ2-7; the D gene is possibly TRBD1 (6 bases). Between the trimmed V and J ends, which lost 6 bases and 1 base, there was a span of 13 bases. This CDR3 has 13 amino acids. Per germline, CDR1 DFQATT and CDR2 SNEGSKA (reference sequence). CDR3 amino acids: CSALGHRSYEQYF. CDR3 coding DNA: TGCAGTGCCCTGGGACACCGGTCCTACGAGCAGTACTTC.

This clonotype was counted ten times or more. This rearrangement joins TRBV12-3 or TRBV12-4 to TRBJ2-5, with D perhaps matching TRBD1 (6 bases). V was pared by 7 bases and J by 2 bases, with 14 bases between. The CDR3 spans 14 residues. CDR3 sequence: CASTLRGGQETQYF. The DNA for the CDR3 is TGTGCCAGCACCCTCAGGGGCGGTCAAGAGACCCAGTACTTC.

This chain joins TRBV20-1 and TRBJ2-1; D unclear. Germline V lookup: CDR1 DFQATT, CDR2 SNEGSKA (reference sequence). V dropped 6 bases and J dropped 2 bases, with 14 bases sitting between them. The CDR3 covers 14 residues. CDR3 protein: CSARVGWAYNEQFF. CDR3 nucleotide sequence: TGCAGTGCAAGGGTGGGGTGGGCCTACAATGAGCAGTTCTTC.

On this clonotype: This may be a read error: a much more frequent sequence differs by one nucleotide. This chain's CDR3 is CVAVGERTNEQYF. The CDR3 coding sequence is TGTGTCGCCGTGGGGGAAAGGACCAACGAGCAGTACTTC. The chain is built from TRBV2 and TRBJ2-7; perhaps D is TRBD1 or TRBD2 (5 bases each). Germline V gives CDR1 SNHLY, CDR2 FYNNEI. The CDR3 is 13 amino acids.

The gene calls are TRBV5-1 and TRBJ1-1, with a possible D match to TRBD1 (5 bases). Trimming pared 0 bases from V and 6 bases from J, leaving 12 bases between. The germline V gene has CDR1 SGHRS and CDR2 YFSETQ. CDR3 length: 14 residues. This chain's CDR3 is CASSLESGLSEAFF. For the CDR3, the DNA is TGCGCCAGCAGCTTGGAGTCAGGGTTATCTGAAGCTTTCTTT.

This clonotype was picked up many times. The gene calls are TRBV7-8 and TRBJ2-5; TRBD1 agrees at 8 bases. The CDR3 has 14 amino acids. Trimming cost V 7 bases and J 1 base; bases outside gene matches: 5. Germline V gives CDR1 SGHVS, CDR2 FQNEAQ. The CDR3 sequence: CASTPGGSQETQYF. The DNA for the CDR3 is TGTGCCAGCACTCCAGGGGGCAGCCAAGAGACCCAGTACTTC.

This sequence joins TRBV27 and TRBJ1-2; 8 nucleotides align to TRBD1. V trimming: 4 bases; J trimming: 3 bases; junction bases outside the gene matches: 7. The CDR3 spans 15 residues. In germline, CDR1 is MNHEY, CDR2 SMNVEV (reference sequence). DNA of the CDR3: TGTGCCAGCAGTTCCAACAGGGGGTGCGACTATGGCTACACCTTC. Its protein is CASSSNRGCDYGYTF.

The V and J genes are TRBV11-2 and TRBJ2-3; D is ambiguous. Between the trimmed V and J ends, which lost 2 bases and 2 bases, there was a span of 8 bases. The CDR3 totals 14 residues. CDR1 and CDR2 (germline): SGHAT, FQNNGV. CDR3: CASSLIQDTDTQYF. Here the CDR3 DNA reads TGTGCCAGCAGCTTAATTCAGGACACAGATACGCAGTATTTT.

The CDR3 region is CASSLLSDTEAFF. In nucleotides, the CDR3 is TGTGCCAGCAGCTTATTAAGCGACACTGAAGCTTTCTTT. The chain employs TRBV7-9 and TRBJ1-1; D remains unclear. CDR1 and CDR2 from the germline V gene are SEHNR and FQNEAQ (reference sequence). The CDR3 consists of 13 residues. Trimming took 2 bases from V and 3 from J, leaving 7 bases between them.

This clonotype has ten or more counts. The chain combines TRBV10-3 with TRBJ2-7; D uncertain. Trimming took off 2 bases at V and 2 bases at J, with 13 bases between the two ends. The V gene's germline CDR1 is ENHRY and CDR2 SYGVKD. There are 15 residues in the CDR3. DNA for the CDR3: TGTGCCATCAGTGAGACGGGCCAGGAGACCTACGAGCAGTACTTC. It is translated as CAISETGQETYEQYF.